The 24 T cell receptor beta chains below all came from one sample that was sequenced in a study of OX40 agonist ivuxolimab in advanced cancers. TCRdb's copy holds only in-frame clones and misses some; the assay was immunoSEQ multiplex PCR. The data hold under 95,000 clones, with around 86% observed a single time. The input for sequencing was CD4+ or CD8+ T cells sorted from blood, taken in a trial of the OX40 agonist ivuxolimab. The source is an adult with an advanced solid tumor such as melanoma, head and neck, liver or kidney cancer.

The V gene is TRBV2, the J gene TRBJ2-7; D possibly corresponds to TRBD1 (6 bases). CDR1 and CDR2 from the germline V gene are SNHLY and FYNNEI. This CDR3 is 16 amino acids long. The V and J ends lost 8 bases and 2 bases respectively, with 22 bases between them. CDR3 sequence (DNA): TGTGCCAGCGCTTCCCTTTGGGACAAGGGGACCTACGAGCAGTACTTC. This codes for CASASLWDKGTYEQYF.

The chain employs TRBV7-9 and TRBJ2-7; possibly TRBD2 for D (5 bases). Per germline, CDR1 SEHNR and CDR2 FQNEAQ (reference sequence). The CDR3 runs to 15 residues. Trimming took 7 bases from V and 2 from J, leaving 18 bases between them. The chain's CDR3 is CASNPPGLNAYEQYF. CDR3 sequence (DNA): TGTGCCAGCAACCCCCCCGGACTCAACGCCTACGAGCAGTACTTC. The entire variable domain, with the rest obtained from reference TRBV7-9 and TRBJ2-7, is as follows: DTGVSQNPRHKITKRGQNVTFRCDPISEHNRLYWYRQTLGQGPEFLTYFQNEAQLEKSRLLSDRFSAERPKGSFSTLEIQRTEQGDSAMYLCASNPPGLNAYEQYFGPGTRLTVT.

This clone has a single count. V usage is TRBV4-1 and J usage is TRBJ1-2; 11 bases line up with TRBD1. From germline, CDR1 is MGHRA and CDR2 YSYEKL. V shed 5 bases and J 7 bases; nucleotides not matched to a gene: 9. This CDR3 is 15 amino acids long. As DNA, the CDR3 is TGCGCCAGCAGCATTACGGGACAGGGGGGCAGTGGCTACACCTTC. Translation gives CASSITGQGGSGYTF.

As concerns this clone: Other nucleotide sequences in the sample specify the same CDR3. V and J are TRBV30 and TRBJ1-1, with 7 bases fitting TRBD1. The CDR3 has 11 residues. In germline, CDR1 is GTSNPN, CDR2 SVGIG (reference sequence). V lost 4 bases and J lost 9; bases outside the gene matches: 5. The CDR3 DNA reads TGTGCCTGGAAGGGGACAGCCAAAGCTTTCTTT. It yields the protein CAWKGTAKAFF.

The chain recombines TRBV2 with TRBJ2-3; TRBD2 matches 8 bases. CDR3 length: 16 amino acids. Germline V gene sequence: CDR1 SNHLY, CDR2 FYNNEI. V lost 3 bases to trimming and J lost 2 bases; unmatched junction nucleotides: 7. In DNA, the CDR3 is TGTGCCAGCAGTGAGCGGGGCGGGGGGTTCACAGATACGCAGTATTTT. Translation: CASSERGGGFTDTQYF. The whole variable domain, remainder taken from reference TRBV2 and TRBJ2-3, is EPEVTQTPSHQVTQMGQEVILRCVPISNHLYFYWYRQILGQKVEFLVSFYNNEISEKSEIFDDQFSVERPDGSNFTLKIRSTKLEDSAMYFCASSERGGGFTDTQYFGPGTRLTVL.

The genes are TRBV20-1 and TRBJ2-5; D is ambiguous. The V gene's germline CDR1 is DFQATT and CDR2 SNEGSKA (reference sequence). The CDR3 contains 11 residues. Deletions cut 3 bases from V and 2 bases from J, with 4 bases between. The chain's CDR3 is CSASRQETQYF. DNA for the CDR3: TGCAGTGCTAGCAGACAAGAGACCCAGTACTTC.

This clone came up a few times. This chain connects TRBV5-1 to TRBJ1-1, with D perhaps matching TRBD1 (5 bases). Germline V gene sequence: CDR1 SGHRS, CDR2 YFSETQ. CDR3 length equals 14 residues. V gave up 4 bases and J gave up 3 bases, with 13 bases separating them. This CDR3 reads CASSAGHLYTEAFF. Here the CDR3 DNA reads TGCGCCAGCAGCGCCGGACATTTGTACACTGAAGCTTTCTTT.

This chain links TRBV6-6 with TRBJ2-5, with a weak D call TRBD2 (6 bases). Germline CDR1 is MNHNY and CDR2 is SVGAGI (reference sequence). The CDR3 runs to 15 residues. Trimming left V 3 bases short and J 3 bases short, with 14 bases between. The chain's CDR3 is CASSYLSGGKETQYF. CDR3 nucleotide sequence: TGTGCCAGCAGTTATCTATCGGGCGGGAAAGAGACCCAGTACTTC.

This clone was picked up one time. The chain has TRBV7-3 and TRBJ1-2, with D possibly TRBD1 on 5 matching bases. The CDR3 has 16 amino acids. CDR1 is SGHTA and CDR2 is FQGTGA in the germline V gene. V was pared by 2 bases and J by 4 bases, with 17 bases between. The CDR3 DNA is TGTGCCAGCAGCTTAGGACAACCCGCCAGGCTCTATGGCTACACCTTC. Translation: CASSLGQPARLYGYTF. Variable domain in full (rest from reference TRBV7-3 and TRBJ1-2): GAGVSQTPSNKVTEKGKYVELRCDPISGHTALYWYRQSLGQGPEFLIYFQGTGAADDSGLPNDRFFAVRPEGSVSTLKIQRTERGDSAVYLCASSLGQPARLYGYTFGSGTRLTVV.

This clone was detected once. The chain combines TRBV9 with TRBJ1-1; TRBD1 aligns across 7 bases. Germline V gene lookup returns CDR1 SGDLS and CDR2 YYNGEE. J gave up 8 bases and V 0 bases, and 4 bases lay outside the gene matches. The CDR3 is 13 residues long. The CDR3 DNA reads TGTGCCAGCAGCGTAGCGGAGACAGGGGAAGCTTTCTTT. Its protein product is CASSVAETGEAFF.

To note about this clone: One end of the junction is discordant with germline, which a read error may explain. The chain is built from TRBV29-1 and TRBJ2-5; 11 nucleotides match TRBD1. Germline CDR1 is SQVTM and CDR2 is ANQGSEA. The CDR3 length is 15 residues. In DNA form, the CDR3 reads TGCAGCGTTGATATTGGGACAGGGGGGGCAGAGGCCCAGTACTTC. Its translation: CSVDIGTGGAEAQYF. Variable domain in full (rest from reference TRBV29-1 and TRBJ2-5): SAVISQKPSRDICQRGTSLTIQCQVDSQVTMMFWYRQQPGQSLTLIATANQGSEATYESGFVIDKFPISRPNLTFSTLTVSNMSPEDSSIYLCSVDIGTGGAEAQYFGPGTRLLVL.

V is TRBV6-6 and J is TRBJ1-2; D unclear. The germline V gene has CDR1 MNHNY and CDR2 SVGAGI (reference sequence). The CDR3 has 15 residues. Trimming cost V 2 bases and J 4 bases, with 14 bases left between them. The chain's CDR3 is CASSYQTSGSYGYTF. The CDR3 DNA reads as TGTGCCAGCAGTTACCAGACCTCAGGATCCTATGGCTACACCTTC.

The V gene is TRBV27, the J gene TRBJ2-7; the D is unclear. This CDR3 comprises 12 residues. The germline gives CDR1 MNHEY, CDR2 SMNVEV (reference sequence). V dropped 5 bases and J dropped 0 bases, with 5 bases sitting between them. The CDR3 nucleotides are TGTGCCAGCAGTAAGAGCTCCTACGAGCAGTACTTC. Translation: CASSKSSYEQYF.

This chain uses TRBV6-6 with TRBJ1-5, with D uncertain. V was clipped by 6 bases and J by 0 bases, with 9 bases between them. CDR1 and CDR2 (germline): MNHNY, SVGAGI (reference sequence). The CDR3 runs to 14 residues. The CDR3 loop is CASRDQYSNQPQHF. For the CDR3, the DNA is TGTGCCAGCAGGGACCAGTATAGCAATCAGCCCCAGCATTTT.

This clone was observed once. The chain is built from TRBV19 and TRBJ2-2; 12 nucleotides line up with TRBD1. This CDR3 comprises 13 residues. Germline trimming cut 9 bases from V and 10 bases from J; bases unmatched to any gene: 6. Germline V lookup: CDR1 LNHDA, CDR2 SQIVND (reference sequence). The CDR3 nucleotides are TGTGCCAGCCGGGACAGGGGGCAGGAGGAGCTGTTTTTT. Its translation: CASRDRGQEELFF.

The gene calls are TRBV30 and TRBJ2-7; possibly TRBD1 for D (8 bases). The V and J ends lost 0 bases and 4 bases respectively, with 13 bases between them. Germline V gives CDR1 GTSNPN, CDR2 SVGIG (reference sequence). CDR3 length equals 14 residues. Written as DNA, the CDR3 is TGTGCCTGGAGTGTAAACAGGGGGGGGTACGAGCAGTACTTC. Translated: CAWSVNRGGYEQYF. The whole variable domain, filled in from reference TRBV30 and TRBJ2-7, reads SQTIHQWPATLVQPVGSPLSLECTVEGTSNPNLYWYRQAAGRGLQLLFYSVGIGQISSEVPQNLSASRPQDRQFILSSKKLLLSDSGFYLCAWSVNRGGYEQYFGPGTRLTVT.

CDR3 in DNA: TGTGCCAGCTCACTCTATACCACAGGGGACGAGCAGTACTTC. Encoded protein: CASSLYTTGDEQYF. The chain combines TRBV18 with TRBJ2-7; 7 bases fit TRBD1. V gave up 4 bases and J gave up 5 bases; unmatched junction bases: 8. Germline lookup yields CDR1 KGHSH and CDR2 LQKENI. The CDR3 consists of 14 residues.

This sequence joins TRBV6-1 and TRBJ1-5; no firm D call. The CDR3 is 13 amino acids. Trimming left V 3 bases short and J 4 bases short, with 7 bases between. Germline CDR1 is MNHNS and CDR2 is SASEGT. CDR3 protein: CASSDGRNQPQHF. CDR3 nucleotides: TGTGCCAGCAGTGATGGGAGGAATCAGCCCCAGCATTTT.

The chain recombines TRBV7-2 with TRBJ1-5; no firm D call. The V gene lost 4 bases and the J gene lost 6 bases, with 7 bases spanning the gap. The CDR3 covers 12 residues. Germline CDR1 SGHTA, CDR2 FQGNSA. CDR3 loop: CASSSPSQPQHF. As DNA, the CDR3 is TGTGCCAGCAGCTCCCCCTCTCAGCCCCAGCATTTT.

This chain links TRBV6-5 with TRBJ2-7; D gene unclear. Trimming cost V 0 bases and J 2 bases, with 11 bases left between them. In germline, CDR1 is MNHEY, CDR2 SVGAGI. CDR3 length equals 15 residues. In DNA, the CDR3 is TGTGCCAGCAGTTACTCGTATGACGGAACCTACGAGCAGTACTTC. It is translated as CASSYSYDGTYEQYF.

This chain uses TRBV13 with TRBJ2-3, with 13 bases matching TRBD2. Germline loops: CDR1 PRHDT, CDR2 FYEKMQ (reference sequence). With 3 bases clipped from V and 3 bases from J, the junction kept 3 bases outside the gene matches. This CDR3 region has 16 residues. The CDR3 loop is CASSFTSGGGTDTQYF. In DNA form, the CDR3 reads TGTGCCAGCAGCTTTACTAGCGGGGGGGGTACAGATACGCAGTATTTT.

This clone has only one observation. The chain has TRBV30 and TRBJ2-7, with TRBD1 matching over 10 bases. The CDR3 is 16 amino acids. After removal of 0 bases from V and 2 bases from J, the junction contained 7 bases not matched to a gene. Germline CDR1 is GTSNPN and CDR2 is SVGIG (reference sequence). Here the CDR3 DNA reads TGTGCCTGGAGTGTATACTACGGGACAGGGGCCTACGAGCAGTACTTC. Amino acid sequence: CAWSVYYGTGAYEQYF. Full variable domain (rest looked up from reference TRBV30 and TRBJ2-7): SQTIHQWPATLVQPVGSPLSLECTVEGTSNPNLYWYRQAAGRGLQLLFYSVGIGQISSEVPQNLSASRPQDRQFILSSKKLLLSDSGFYLCAWSVYYGTGAYEQYFGPGTRLTVT.

The chain's CDR3 is CASSYLQGGGQFF. Here the CDR3 DNA reads TGTGCCAGCAGTTACCTACAGGGTGGAGGGCAGTTCTTC. The chain carries TRBV6-6 and TRBJ2-1; possibly TRBD1 for D (6 bases). There are 13 residues in the CDR3. Germline V gene sequence: CDR1 MNHNY, CDR2 SVGAGI (reference sequence). The V end was cut by 2 bases, the J end by 12 bases, with 14 bases between.

CDR3 sequence: CAWNQAGNTIYF. The CDR3 coding sequence is TGTGCCTGGAATCAGGCCGGGAACACCATATATTTT. V is TRBV30 and J is TRBJ1-3; the D is unclear. V gave up 4 bases and J gave up 7 bases, with 11 bases separating them. Germline V gives CDR1 GTSNPN, CDR2 SVGIG (reference sequence). The CDR3 runs to 12 residues.